Following are 18 T cell receptor beta chains from one sample sequenced in a study of cytomegalovirus exposure and HLA in healthy donors. This PCR relied on a set of 60 Vbeta primers and 13 Jbeta primers. Sequenced by immunoSEQ multiplex PCR; TCRdb stores in-frame clones only, minus some. The table records 120,000 to 150,000 clones, approximately 80% of them present only once. Specimen: PBMCs. The receptor source for this set is a man aged 40-49 years in good health and CMV-seronegative.

The J gene is TRBJ2-6, the V gene TRBV21-1; the tabulated D call, TRBD1, remains unverified against the DNA. TRBV21-1 constitutes a pseudogene. The CDR3 is 14 amino acids. The CDR3 nucleotides read TGTGCCAGCACACAGGGGTCGGGGGCCAACGTCCTGACTTTC. Its translation is CASTQGSGANVLTF.

This clone has just a few counts. This chain uses TRBV5-1 with TRBJ2-5, with 9 positions matching TRBD1. The germline CDR1 and CDR2 sequences are SGHRS and YFSETQ. CDR3 length equals 16 residues. With V trimmed by 8 bases and J by 5 bases, 16 bases remained unmatched. The CDR3 region is CASRTGDGPPQETQYF. The CDR3 DNA sequence: TGCGCCAGTAGGACAGGGGACGGCCCACCCCAGGAGACCCAGTACTTC.

The rearrangement joins TRBV4-1 to TRBJ2-2, with 8 bases aligning to TRBD1. V lost 1 base, J lost 1 base, and 5 bases stayed unmatched. This CDR3 comprises 17 residues. Germline lookup yields CDR1 MGHRA and CDR2 YSYEKL. The CDR3 reads CASSQARQGLNTGELFF. Here the CDR3 DNA reads TGCGCCAGCAGCCAAGCTCGACAGGGGCTGAACACCGGGGAGCTGTTTTTT.

V usage is TRBV28 and J usage is TRBJ1-2, with a tentative D call TRBD1 (5 bases). V lost 7 bases and J lost 4, with 16 bases in between. Germline CDR1 is MDHEN and CDR2 is SYDVKM. The CDR3 sequence is 14 residues long. CDR3 nucleotide sequence: TGTGCCAGCAAAAGGGGAAATAAAGCCTATGGCTACACCTTC. It translates to CASKRGNKAYGYTF.

The chain couples TRBV7-6 to TRBJ2-5; 9 bases fit TRBD1. The DNA end favors TRBJ2-7, so the J call may be wrong. This CDR3 is built from 15 residues. The germline V gene encodes CDR1 SGHVS and CDR2 FNYEAQ. CDR3 DNA sequence: TGTGCCAGCAGCTTATACGGGACAGGGCTTCCCGAGCAGTACTTC. This encodes CASSLYGTGLPEQYF.

This chain uses TRBV4-1 with TRBJ2-5, with D possibly being TRBD2 (6 bases). Germline V CDR1 and CDR2: MGHRA, YSYEKL. The CDR3 sequence is 16 residues long. V lost 4 bases and J lost 4, with 19 bases in between. The CDR3 region has the DNA TGCGCCAGCAGCCCGAGACCGGGACTGGTCAGAGAGACCCAGTACTTC. This codes for CASSPRPGLVRETQYF.

This clone was seen once. This chain connects TRBV18 to TRBJ2-6; TRBD1 matches at 9 bases. V was clipped by 5 bases and J by 1 base; unmatched bases: 9. The CDR3 contains 18 residues. Germline CDR1 is KGHSH and CDR2 is LQKENI. The CDR3 here is CASSRSTGGSSGANVLTF. As DNA, the CDR3 is TGTGCCAGCTCAAGATCGACAGGGGGAAGTTCTGGGGCCAACGTCCTGACTTTC.

The V and J genes are TRBV4-2 and TRBJ2-5; no clear D gene. Matching the DNA end better, TRBJ2-7 makes the J call doubtful. Germline values: CDR1 LGHNA, CDR2 YNFKEQ. This CDR3 has 14 residues. The DNA for the CDR3 is TGTGCCAGCAGCCAAGATCCAGGATCCTACGAGCAGTACTTC. This gives the protein CASSQDPGSYEQYF.

J is TRBJ2-5 and V is TRBV28; 12 nucleotides align to TRBD2. The J call may be faulty, since TRBJ2-7 better matches the DNA end. This CDR3 has 16 amino acids. Germline V gives CDR1 MDHEN, CDR2 SYDVKM. CDR3 coding DNA: TGTGCCAGCAGGGGGACTAGCGGGCCCCTTACCTACGAGCAGTACTTC. Its translation is CASRGTSGPLTYEQYF.

This chain joins TRBV9 and TRBJ2-3; 8 bases align to TRBD2. After removal of 2 bases from V and 4 bases from J, the junction contained 18 bases not matched to a gene. The CDR3 sequence is 19 residues long. Germline V gives CDR1 SGDLS, CDR2 YYNGEE. In DNA form, the CDR3 reads TGTGCCAGCAGCGTGGGCCGGCGGGGGGCTCCGGGCTGGGCAGATACGCAGTATTTT. As protein: CASSVGRRGAPGWADTQYF.

On this clone itself: Different DNA sequences within this sample yield the same CDR3. This chain joins TRBV30 and TRBJ2-5; 8 bases match TRBD1. The J segment lost 5 bases and the V segment lost 3 bases, leaving 5 bases of the junction unmatched. The CDR3 totals 13 residues. Germline CDR1 reads GTSNPN; CDR2 reads SVGIG (reference sequence). CDR3 nucleotide sequence: TGTGCCTGGAGCCAGACAGGGGCCGAGACCCAGTACTTC. Residues: CAWSQTGAETQYF.

This sequence joins TRBV29-1 and TRBJ2-5, with D possibly matching TRBD2 (5 bases). This CDR3 spans 12 amino acids. Germline-derived CDR1 and CDR2 are SQVTM and ANQGSEA. V was shortened by 6 bases and J by 3 bases, with 11 bases between the two germline ends. Written as DNA, the CDR3 is TGCAGCGTGCGCGACGGGGAAGAGACCCAGTACTTC. Amino acid sequence: CSVRDGEETQYF.

V usage is TRBV4-2 and J usage is TRBJ2-1; TRBD2 matches 10 bases. Looked up from germline, CDR1 is LGHNA and CDR2 is YNFKEQ. This CDR3 is built from 18 residues. The trim removed 4 bases at V and 7 bases at J, leaving 16 bases unmatched. CDR3 coding DNA: TGTGCCAGCAGCCCCTTCGCGAAGCGGGGGGGCGGGGGGAATGAGCAGTTCTTC. Its translation is CASSPFAKRGGGGNEQFF.

The chain uses TRBV14 and TRBJ2-3; 9 bases agree with TRBD1. Germline V gene lookup returns CDR1 SGHDN and CDR2 FVKESK. Trimming removed 3 bases from V and 3 bases from J; junction bases left unmatched: 4. The length of the CDR3 is 15 residues. The CDR3 loop reads CASSQGQGRTDTQYF. In nucleotides, the CDR3 is TGTGCCAGCAGCCAGGGACAGGGAAGGACAGATACGCAGTATTTT.

The sample holds a few counts of this clone. V usage is TRBV6-1 and J usage is TRBJ1-5; tentative D call: TRBD1 (5 bases). The CDR3 is 14 amino acids. Germline values: CDR1 MNHNS, CDR2 SASEGT. The V end lost 3 bases, the J end lost 4 bases, and 10 bases lay between the germline ends. The CDR3 bases are TGTGCCAGCAGTGAGTTTCGGGGGAATCAGCCCCAGCATTTT. Its protein is CASSEFRGNQPQHF.

V usage is TRBV5-4 and J usage is TRBJ2-2; D ambiguous. The CDR3 contains 16 residues. Between the trimmed V and J ends, which lost 0 bases and 5 bases, there was a span of 14 bases. The V gene's germline CDR1 is SGHNT and CDR2 YYREEE (reference sequence). The CDR3 coding sequence is TGTGCCAGCAGCTTGGACAGTCCCCTTAAGACCGGGGAGCTGTTTTTT. Amino acids: CASSLDSPLKTGELFF.

Details on this clone: The junction does not match germline at one end; this may be a read error. At the DNA level, this CDR3 is encoded by other sequences in the same sample as well. The genes are TRBV5-3 and TRBJ1-6, with 7 positions matching TRBD1. TRBV5-3 is reported as an ORF; its role is uncertain. This CDR3 is built from 14 residues. As DNA, the CDR3 is TGCGCCAGAAGCCAGGGACAGTATAATTCACCCCTCCACTTT. Protein product: CARSQGQYNSPLHF.

This clone was found a few times. The rearrangement uses TRBV6-1 and TRBJ2-2, with 9 bases fitting TRBD1. Germline values: CDR1 MNHNS, CDR2 SASEGT. V shed 6 bases, J shed 1 base, and the junction held 3 bases outside the gene matches. This CDR3 comprises 15 residues. CDR3 coding DNA: TGTGCCAGCAGCAGACAGGGGGAGAACACCGGGGAGCTGTTTTTT. It codes for CASSRQGENTGELFF.